The 28 T cell receptor beta chains listed next were all sequenced from one sample in a study of identical twins. Using its own MiXCR run on the 5' RACE reads, TCRdb lists one record per CDR3 protein. The sample holds approximately 500,000 distinct CDR3 sequences, more than 20% seen once. The data were also submitted as part of a second study, on T cells expressing NK-cell markers.

Material for sequencing was CD4+ T cells sorted from blood. All receptors derive from a woman aged 18-29 years in good health.

The chain is built from TRBV5-1 and TRBJ2-7; TRBD1 aligns across 7 bases. V shed 4 bases and J 0 bases; nucleotides not matched to a gene: 10. CDR3 length: 16 residues. The germline V gene encodes CDR1 SGHRS and CDR2 YFSETQ. The CDR3 here is CASSPEGQRASYEQYF. Written as DNA, the CDR3 is TGCGCCAGCAGCCCCGAGGGACAGCGCGCCTCCTACGAGCAGTACTTC.

This clonotype was seen a single time. The V and J genes are TRBV20-1 and TRBJ2-3; D is possibly TRBD2 (7 bases). Germline-derived CDR1 and CDR2 are DFQATT and SNEGSKA (reference sequence). The CDR3 sequence is 15 residues long. With 3 bases removed from V and 2 bases from J, the gap between germline ends came to 15 bases. This CDR3 is CSASGGHGNTDTQYF. The CDR3 nucleotides read TGCAGTGCTAGCGGGGGGCATGGTAACACAGATACGCAGTATTTT.

The V call is TRBV5-1, the J call TRBJ2-3; D is ambiguous. CDR3 size: 14 residues. V gave up 2 bases and J gave up 5 bases, with 12 bases separating them. Germline CDR1 SGHRS, CDR2 YFSETQ. The CDR3 sequence: CASSLDTLKDTQYF. CDR3 nucleotides: TGCGCCAGCAGCTTAGATACACTCAAAGATACGCAGTATTTT.

The J gene is TRBJ2-1, the V gene TRBV7-3; 13 nucleotides align to TRBD2. V gave up 2 bases and J gave up 4 bases; unmatched junction bases: 14. The CDR3 has 20 amino acids. The germline V gene has CDR1 SGHTA and CDR2 FQGTGA. CDR3 loop: CASSLRGTTSGGSRYNEQFF. The CDR3 region has the DNA TGTGCCAGCAGCTTACGGGGGACGACTAGCGGGGGGTCGAGGTACAATGAGCAGTTCTTC. The full variable domain, its missing parts supplied by reference TRBV7-3 and TRBJ2-1, is GAGVSQTPSNKVTEKGKYVELRCDPISGHTALYWYRQSLGQGPEFLIYFQGTGAADDSGLPNDRFFAVRPEGSVSTLKIQRTERGDSAVYLCASSLRGTTSGGSRYNEQFFGPGTRLTVL.

The rearrangement uses TRBV5-1 and TRBJ2-4; tentatively, D is TRBD2 (6 bases). Trimming cost V 0 bases and J 4 bases, with 11 bases left between them. The CDR3 covers 15 residues. Germline CDR1 and CDR2: SGHRS and YFSETQ. This CDR3 reads CASSLGGREKNIQYF. CDR3 sequence (DNA): TGCGCCAGCAGCTTGGGGGGCCGGGAGAAAAACATTCAGTACTTC. Full variable domain (rest looked up from reference TRBV5-1 and TRBJ2-4): KAGVTQTPRYLIKTRGQQVTLSCSPISGHRSVSWYQQTPGQGLQFLFEYFSETQRNKGNFPGRFSGRQFSNSRSEMNVSTLELGDSALYLCASSLGGREKNIQYFGAGTRLSVL.

The rearrangement joins TRBV6-1 to TRBJ2-1, with a possible D match to TRBD1 (5 bases). The CDR3 has 16 amino acids. Looked up from germline, CDR1 is MNHNS and CDR2 is SASEGT. With 5 bases removed from V and 9 bases from J, the gap between germline ends came to 23 bases. The DNA for the CDR3 is TGTGCCAGCAGTCAAACGCCTTGGGGCCCCGGGTTTGAGCAGTTCTTC. Translating gives CASSQTPWGPGFEQFF.

This clonotype showed up just a few times. The chain has TRBV27 and TRBJ1-1; D gene unclear. CDR1 is MNHEY and CDR2 is SMNVEV in the germline V gene (reference sequence). Trimming shortened V by 7 bases and J by 3 bases, and 18 bases separated the two germline ends. This CDR3 comprises 15 residues. CDR3 in amino acids: CASTLRSGLDTEAFF. CDR3 coding DNA: TGTGCCAGCACCCTAAGATCAGGTTTGGACACTGAAGCTTTCTTT.

There are a few counts of this clonotype. CDR3 residues: CAIRGLADTGELFF. DNA for the CDR3: TGTGCCATCAGGGGACTAGCGGATACCGGGGAGCTGTTTTTT. The chain recombines TRBV10-3 with TRBJ2-2; 11 bases are a match to TRBD2. Germline trimming cut 6 bases from V and 5 bases from J; bases unmatched to any gene: 2. This CDR3 spans 14 amino acids. CDR1 is ENHRY and CDR2 is SYGVKD in the germline V gene.

The V call is TRBV27, the J call TRBJ2-5; a possible D gene is TRBD2 (6 bases). Germline V lookup: CDR1 MNHEY, CDR2 SMNVEV (reference sequence). The CDR3 runs 14 residues. Trimming took off 5 bases at V and 0 bases at J, with 10 bases between the two ends. The DNA for the CDR3 is TGTGCCAGCAGTCCGACTAGTAACCAAGAGACCCAGTACTTC. Its protein product is CASSPTSNQETQYF.

The CDR3 DNA is TGCAGTGCTAGGCAGTTCTACGAGCAGTACTTC. This sequence encodes CSARQFYEQYF. The rearrangement links TRBV20-1 to TRBJ2-7, with no clear D. Between the trimmed V and J ends, which lost 3 bases and 3 bases, there was a span of 6 bases. CDR3 length: 11 amino acids. Germline CDR1 DFQATT, CDR2 SNEGSKA (reference sequence).

Only a few counts were recorded for this clonotype. This sequence joins TRBV7-9 and TRBJ1-2; D unresolved. Germline-derived CDR1 and CDR2 are SEHNR and FQNEAQ (reference sequence). The CDR3 totals 13 residues. V gave up 7 bases and J gave up 7 bases, with 16 bases separating them. The chain's CDR3 is CASTLGRAGGYTF. The CDR3 DNA sequence: TGTGCCAGCACATTGGGCCGAGCCGGTGGCTACACCTTC. Using reference TRBV7-9 and TRBJ1-2 for the parts outside the CDR3, the full variable domain is DTGVSQNPRHKITKRGQNVTFRCDPISEHNRLYWYRQTLGQGPEFLTYFQNEAQLEKSRLLSDRFSAERPKGSFSTLEIQRTEQGDSAMYLCASTLGRAGGYTFGSGTRLTVV.

This clonotype was picked up a small number of times. V usage is TRBV5-5 and J usage is TRBJ2-2; no reliable D call. The V end was cut by 4 bases, the J end by 4 bases, with 17 bases between. Germline assignment: CDR1 SGHKS and CDR2 YYEKEE (reference sequence). The CDR3 sequence is 16 residues long. The CDR3: CASSPFFGATTGELFF. CDR3 sequence (DNA): TGTGCCAGCAGCCCGTTTTTCGGAGCGACCACCGGGGAGCTGTTTTTT. The full variable domain, in which reference TRBV5-5 and TRBJ2-2 provide the parts outside the CDR3, is DAGVTQSPTHLIKTRGQQVTLRCSPISGHKSVSWYQQVLGQGPQFIFQYYEKEERGRGNFPDRFSARQFPNYSSELNVNALLLGDSALYLCASSPFFGATTGELFFGEGSRLTVL.

This clonotype was seen many times. The rearrangement joins TRBV10-2 to TRBJ2-3; no reliable D call. CDR1 WSHSY and CDR2 SAAADI come from the germline V gene. Trimming removed 2 bases at V and 8 bases at J, with 5 bases between. This CDR3 region has 11 residues. CDR3 DNA sequence: TGCGCCAGCAGTGAGAGAGGTACGCAGTATTTT. It translates to CASSERGTQYF.

This chain uses TRBV29-1 with TRBJ1-4; the D gene is possibly TRBD1 (6 bases). The germline V gene has CDR1 SQVTM and CDR2 ANQGSEA. The V and J ends lost 4 bases and 5 bases respectively, with 14 bases between them. CDR3 size: 14 residues. In DNA, the CDR3 is TGCAGCGTTGGGGAAAGTCAGGGGAATGAAAAACTGTTTTTT. Protein product: CSVGESQGNEKLFF.

The chain has TRBV4-3 and TRBJ2-1, with 10 bases that match TRBD2. V lost 4 bases and J lost 9; bases outside the gene matches: 3. The CDR3 runs to 13 residues. Germline CDR1 reads LGHNA; CDR2 reads YSLEER. The CDR3 DNA sequence: TGCGCCAGCAGCCTCGGACTAGCGGTTGAGCAGTTCTTC. Its protein is CASSLGLAVEQFF.

The chain has TRBV5-8 and TRBJ1-1; D ambiguous. The CDR3 runs to 12 residues. The V and J ends lost 3 bases and 10 bases respectively, with 13 bases between them. Germline loops: CDR1 SGHTS, CDR2 YDEGEE. The CDR3 here is CASSYKTLTAFF. The DNA for the CDR3 is TGTGCCAGCAGCTACAAGACACTAACAGCTTTCTTT.

The count of this clonotype is one. V usage is TRBV4-1 and J usage is TRBJ1-1; D is ambiguous. V was pared by 1 base and J by 8 bases, with 20 bases between. Germline-derived CDR1 and CDR2 are MGHRA and YSYEKL. The CDR3 is 16 residues long. CDR3 DNA: TGCGCCAGCAGCCAAGTCGTTTCGAGTAAAGGAATCGAAGCTTTCTTT. It codes for CASSQVVSSKGIEAFF.

This rearrangement joins TRBV20-1 to TRBJ2-2, with a tentative D call TRBD2 (6 bases). This CDR3 region has 18 residues. Trimming left V 3 bases short and J 0 bases short, with 20 bases between. Germline V lookup: CDR1 DFQATT, CDR2 SNEGSKA (reference sequence). The CDR3 DNA follows: TGCAGTGCTAGCACCCTTACTAGCCGAGAAACGAACACCGGGGAGCTGTTTTTT. Translation gives CSASTLTSRETNTGELFF.

The chain recombines TRBV12-3 or TRBV12-4 with TRBJ2-3; D could derive from TRBD1 or TRBD2 (5 bases each). V lost 4 bases, J lost 1 base, and 9 bases lay in between. This CDR3 contains 14 residues. Here the CDR3 reads CASSSRDGTDTQYF. CDR3 DNA sequence: TGTGCCAGCAGTTCAAGGGACGGCACAGATACGCAGTATTTT.

The rearrangement uses TRBV7-2 and TRBJ2-5; D gene ambiguous. The CDR3 is 14 residues long. Germline V gene data show CDR1 as SGHTA and CDR2 as FQGNSA. The V and J ends lost 1 base and 7 bases respectively, with 13 bases between them. The CDR3 DNA reads as TGTGCCAGCAGCTTAGAGGGCCTCCCGGGGACCCAGTACTTC. Its translation: CASSLEGLPGTQYF.

This clonotype was counted a few times. V usage is TRBV12-3 or TRBV12-4 and J usage is TRBJ1-4; D is perhaps TRBD1 (5 bases). The CDR3 covers 14 residues. V lost 7 bases and J 7 bases, leaving 16 bases between the germline ends. CDR3 DNA: TGTGCCAGCAAGCAGGGAGGGAGTGGTGAAAAACTGTTTTTT. Translation gives CASKQGGSGEKLFF.

The chain joins TRBV5-1 to TRBJ2-3, with 7 bases fitting TRBD2. The CDR3 is 15 amino acids. Germline V gives CDR1 SGHRS, CDR2 YFSETQ. The V gene end was trimmed by 0 bases and the J gene end by 1 base; junction bases not matched to a gene: 2. In DNA form, the CDR3 reads TGCGCCAGCAGCTTGGAAGGGAGGGGCACAGATACGCAGTATTTT. Translating it yields CASSLEGRGTDTQYF.

The rearrangement links TRBV20-1 to TRBJ2-7; 7 bases are shared with TRBD1. The CDR3 loop spans 14 amino acids. Germline assignment: CDR1 DFQATT and CDR2 SNEGSKA (reference sequence). V lost 3 bases, J lost 6 bases, and 11 bases stayed unmatched. CDR3 amino acids: CSASPGTEIGEQYF. CDR3 coding DNA: TGCAGTGCTAGCCCCGGGACAGAAATTGGCGAGCAGTACTTC.

This clonotype was detected a few times. The rearrangement uses TRBV20-1 and TRBJ1-2; TRBD1 matches at 11 bases. Per germline, CDR1 DFQATT and CDR2 SNEGSKA (reference sequence). The CDR3 totals 14 residues. V lost 3 bases to trimming and J lost 7 bases; unmatched junction nucleotides: 7. CDR3 in amino acids: CSASRGQGVSGYTF. Here the CDR3 DNA reads TGCAGTGCTAGCCGGGGACAGGGGGTCAGTGGCTACACCTTC.

The chain couples TRBV9 to TRBJ2-1, with D tentatively TRBD2 (6 bases). The germline V and J ends were trimmed by 3 bases and 9 bases, with 16 bases remaining between them. CDR1 SGDLS and CDR2 YYNGEE come from the germline V gene. There are 14 residues in the CDR3. The chain's CDR3 is CASSATDLASEQFF. The CDR3 DNA reads as TGTGCCAGCAGCGCGACCGACCTAGCGTCTGAGCAGTTCTTC.

A few counts support this clonotype. V gene TRBV27 combines with J gene TRBJ1-6; weak D call: TRBD1 (5 bases). Germline CDR1 is MNHEY and CDR2 is SMNVEV (reference sequence). The CDR3 has 16 residues. With 3 bases removed from V and 7 bases from J, the gap between germline ends came to 16 bases. CDR3 in amino acids: CASSFWAGRINSPLHF. The CDR3, as DNA: TGTGCCAGCAGTTTTTGGGCAGGGAGGATCAATTCACCCCTCCACTTT.

In its sample, this clonotype was seen a few times. V gene TRBV15 combines with J gene TRBJ2-2; D tentatively fits TRBD1 or TRBD2 (6 bases each). This CDR3 is built from 14 residues. Per germline, CDR1 LNHNV and CDR2 YYDKDF (reference sequence). Trimming left V 4 bases short and J 4 bases short, with 10 bases between. CDR3 DNA: TGTGCCACCAGCACGGGGGCGGCCACCGGGGAGCTGTTTTTT. Translated: CATSTGAATGELFF.

The chain combines TRBV12-3 or TRBV12-4 with TRBJ1-5, with D possibly matching TRBD1 (5 bases). This CDR3 is 17 amino acids long. V lost 3 bases and J 1 base, leaving 16 bases between the germline ends. CDR3 loop: CASSLTAGLTSNQPQHF. The CDR3 DNA follows: TGTGCCAGCAGTTTGACAGCCGGTCTAACAAGCAATCAGCCCCAGCATTTT.